This paragraph covers one T cell receptor (beta chain) sequence. Cohorts were based on clinical histories the participants reported. This specimen belongs to a study of blood T cell repertoires in COVID-19. V lost 3 bases and J lost 3, with 11 bases in between. The CDR3 sequence is 14 residues long. Germline CDR1 KGHSH, CDR2 LQKENI. The assay was immunoSEQ multiplex PCR, and TCRdb's table has in-frame clones only and misses some. This sample yields a few hundred thousand clones, of which more than 75% are seen a single time; roughly 1.9% belongs to the top ten. The rearrangement links TRBV18 to TRBJ1-1, with D maybe TRBD1 (5 bases). The sample comprised PBMCs or T cells enriched from blood (not recorded which). The receptor comes from a woman in her forties who had recovered from COVID-19. CDR3: CASSPIKGDTEAFF. DNA for the CDR3: TGTGCCAGCTCACCGATCAAAGGGGACACTGAAGCTTTCTTT.